The rows below give T cell receptor beta chains drawn from one sample of a study of identical twins. Via MiXCR, TCRdb re-called the 5' RACE reads, giving one row per CDR3 protein. The sample holds under 300,000 distinct CDR3 sequences, more than 9.5% seen once. The data were also submitted as part of a second study, on yellow fever vaccine responses in identical twins.

The sequencing input was memory (CD45RO+) T cells sorted from blood. The receptor set was obtained from a woman aged 18-29 years in good health. Both conserved end residues are part of each CDR3. Fields, in order: clone size, V gene, J gene, D gene, CDR3 DNA, CDR3 protein. A D gene is named only where the DNA matches it firmly. Only part of the rows carry a size: once, few, many, or a class if the clone is expanded.

>NA|TRBV3-1|TRBJ2-6|TRBD2
TGTGCCAGCAGCCAAATAGGGCGGGGGGCCCACTCTGGGGCCAACGTCCTGACTTTC
CASSQIGRGAHSGANVLTF
>many|TRBV20-1|TRBJ2-7|TRBD1
TGCAGTGCCCGACAGGGGTTGCGGGGCGAGCAGTACTTC
CSARQGLRGEQYF
>few|TRBV7-2|TRBJ1-5|NA
TGTGCCAGCAGCTTAGGCAGGGTGGGGCCCCAGCATTTT
CASSLGRVGPQHF
>NA|TRBV7-9|TRBJ2-7|NA
TGTGCCAGCAGCGGATCCGGACGGACCTACGAGCAGTACTTC
CASSGSGRTYEQYF
>NA|TRBV11-3|TRBJ2-1|TRBD2
TGTGCCAGCAGCGTCTCTAGCGGGGTGGGCTACAATGAGCAGTTCTTC
CASSVSSGVGYNEQFF
>few|TRBV7-6|TRBJ2-3|NA
TGTGCCAGCAGCATCCCTAGAAACGGGTTGGGCACAGATACGCAGTATTTT
CASSIPRNGLGTDTQYF
>NA|TRBV12-3/TRBV12-4|TRBJ2-4|NA
TGTGCCAGCAGTTTAGGCTGGGTAAACATTCAGTACTTC
CASSLGWVNIQYF
>NA|TRBV3-1|TRBJ1-3|NA
TGTGCCAGCAGCCGGAAGGAGGGGGTATACACCATATATTTT
CASSRKEGVYTIYF
>few|TRBV6-2/TRBV6-3|TRBJ2-1|TRBD1
TGTGCCAGCAGTTCGGGACAGGGAGATTACAATGAGCAGTTCTTC
CASSSGQGDYNEQFF
>few|TRBV5-1|TRBJ2-7|NA
TGCGCCAGCAGCTTGGACAGGGAGGGGCAGTACTTC
CASSLDREGQYF
>few|TRBV5-1|TRBJ2-5|TRBD1
TGCGCCAGCAGCAGACAAGGGACAGCCGATAAAGAGACCCAGTACTTC
CASSRQGTADKETQYF